The present T cell receptor beta chain was sequenced within a study of T cell repertoires in cytomegalovirus infection. Study background: Public TCR beta signatures marked donors with CMV infection and the matching HLA.

One entry per CDR3 protein, called by TCRdb with MiXCR from the reads. The data show fewer than 550,000 distinct CDR3 sequences, about 26% seen once. Germline V gene lookup returns CDR1 LNHDA and CDR2 SQIVND (reference sequence). The CDR3 spans 14 residues. V lost 5 bases to trimming and J lost 10 bases; unmatched junction nucleotides: 10. General study findings and limits: It was HLA-C-restricted CMV-specific TCR beta clonotypes that dominated the response ex vivo. Carriers of CMV plus the relevant HLA were identified by cumulative public TCR beta family frequency.

Notes on this clonotype: The antigen is undetermined.

The V gene is TRBV19, the J gene TRBJ1-4, with 7 bases aligning to TRBD1. The sample comprised PBMCs. The clonotype originates from a human donor in good health (CMV status not recorded). Some clones in this sample may be carry-over from other donors' samples. DNA of the CDR3: TGTGCCAGTAGTTCCCGACAGGGCGGGGGAAAACTGTTTTTT. As protein: CASSSRQGGGKLFF. Full variable domain (rest looked up from reference TRBV19 and TRBJ1-4): DGGITQSPKYLFRKEGQNVTLSCEQNLNHDAMYWYRQDPGQGLRLIYYSQIVNDFQKGDIAEGYSVSREKKESFPLTVTSAQKNPTAFYLCASSSRQGGGKLFFGSGTQLSVL.